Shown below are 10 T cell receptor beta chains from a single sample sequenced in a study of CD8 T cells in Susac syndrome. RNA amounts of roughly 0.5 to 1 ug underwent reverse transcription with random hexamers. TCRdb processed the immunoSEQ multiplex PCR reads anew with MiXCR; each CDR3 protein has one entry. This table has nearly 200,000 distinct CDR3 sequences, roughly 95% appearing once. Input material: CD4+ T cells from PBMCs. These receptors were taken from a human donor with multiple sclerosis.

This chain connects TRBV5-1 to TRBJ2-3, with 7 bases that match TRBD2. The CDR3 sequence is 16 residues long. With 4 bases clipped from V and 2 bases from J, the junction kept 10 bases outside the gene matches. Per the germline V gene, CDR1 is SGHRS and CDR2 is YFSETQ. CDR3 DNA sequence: TGCGCCAGCAGCCGTTTTGCGGGAGCGAACACAGATACGCAGTATTTT. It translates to CASSRFAGANTDTQYF. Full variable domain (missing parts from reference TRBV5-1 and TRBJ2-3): KAGVTQTPRYLIKTRGQQVTLSCSPISGHRSVSWYQQTPGQGLQFLFEYFSETQRNKGNFPGRFSGRQFSNSRSEMNVSTLELGDSALYLCASSRFAGANTDTQYFGPGTRLTVL.

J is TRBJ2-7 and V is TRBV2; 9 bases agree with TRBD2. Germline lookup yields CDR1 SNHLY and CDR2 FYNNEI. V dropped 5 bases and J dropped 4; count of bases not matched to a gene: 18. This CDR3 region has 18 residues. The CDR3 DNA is TGTGCCAGCAGTCTATCGACTAGCGGCACAACGGGGGGTTACGAGCAGTACTTC. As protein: CASSLSTSGTTGGYEQYF.

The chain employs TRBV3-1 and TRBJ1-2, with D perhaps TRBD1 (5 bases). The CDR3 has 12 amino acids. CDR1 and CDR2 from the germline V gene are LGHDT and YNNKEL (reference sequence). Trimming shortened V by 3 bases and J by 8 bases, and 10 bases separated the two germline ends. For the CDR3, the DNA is TGTGCCAGCAGCCAGGCCCAGGGAGGCTACACCTTC. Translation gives CASSQAQGGYTF.

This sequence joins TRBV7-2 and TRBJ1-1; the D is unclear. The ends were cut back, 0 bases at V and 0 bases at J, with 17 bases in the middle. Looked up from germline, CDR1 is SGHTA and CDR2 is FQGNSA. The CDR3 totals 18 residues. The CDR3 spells CASSLALDGVMMNTEAFF. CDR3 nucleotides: TGTGCCAGCAGCTTAGCTTTAGATGGGGTCATGATGAACACTGAAGCTTTCTTT.

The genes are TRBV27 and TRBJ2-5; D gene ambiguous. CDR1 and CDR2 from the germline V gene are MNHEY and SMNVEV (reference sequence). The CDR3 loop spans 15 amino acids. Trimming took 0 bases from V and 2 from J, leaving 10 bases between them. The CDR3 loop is CASSLSRKVQETQYF. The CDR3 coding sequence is TGTGCCAGCAGTTTATCCCGGAAGGTGCAAGAGACCCAGTACTTC.

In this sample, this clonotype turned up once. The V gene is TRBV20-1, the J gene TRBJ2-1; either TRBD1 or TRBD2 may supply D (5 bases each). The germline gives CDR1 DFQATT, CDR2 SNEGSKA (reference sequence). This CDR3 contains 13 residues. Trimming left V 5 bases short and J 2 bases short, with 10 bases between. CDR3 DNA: TGCAGTGCTGCCGGGACCACCTACAATGAGCAGTTCTTC. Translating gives CSAAGTTYNEQFF.

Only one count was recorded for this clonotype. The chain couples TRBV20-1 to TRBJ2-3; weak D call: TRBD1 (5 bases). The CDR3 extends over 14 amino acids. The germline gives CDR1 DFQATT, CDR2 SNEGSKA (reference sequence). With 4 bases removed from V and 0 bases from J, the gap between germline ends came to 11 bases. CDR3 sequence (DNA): TGCAGTGCTATAAGACAGACTAGCACAGATACGCAGTATTTT. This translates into CSAIRQTSTDTQYF.

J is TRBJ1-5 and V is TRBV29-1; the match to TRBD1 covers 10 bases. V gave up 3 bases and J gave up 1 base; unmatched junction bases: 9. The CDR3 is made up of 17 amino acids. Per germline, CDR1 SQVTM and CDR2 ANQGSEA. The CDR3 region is CSVDWDRGRVSNQPQHF. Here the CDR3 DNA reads TGCAGCGTTGATTGGGACAGGGGACGTGTAAGCAATCAGCCCCAGCATTTT. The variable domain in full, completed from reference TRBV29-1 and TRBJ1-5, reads SAVISQKPSRDICQRGTSLTIQCQVDSQVTMMFWYRQQPGQSLTLIATANQGSEATYESGFVIDKFPISRPNLTFSTLTVSNMSPEDSSIYLCSVDWDRGRVSNQPQHFGDGTRLSIL.

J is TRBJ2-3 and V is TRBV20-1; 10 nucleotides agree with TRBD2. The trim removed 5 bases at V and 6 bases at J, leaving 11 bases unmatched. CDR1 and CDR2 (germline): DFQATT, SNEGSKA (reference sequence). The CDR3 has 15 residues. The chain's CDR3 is CSAPGASGGSDTQYF. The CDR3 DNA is TGCAGTGCTCCCGGGGCTAGCGGGGGTTCGGATACGCAGTATTTT.

The CDR3 sequence is CASSQDQNGYTF. In nucleotides, the CDR3 is TGTGCCAGCAGCCAAGACCAGAATGGCTACACCTTC. The chain carries TRBV3-1 and TRBJ1-2; D is ambiguous. CDR1 is LGHDT, CDR2 YNNKEL, per germline (reference sequence). The ends were cut back, 0 bases at V and 6 bases at J, with 5 bases in the middle. The CDR3 is 12 amino acids.